This T cell receptor beta chain derives from a study of blood T cell repertoires in COVID-19. The repertoire was sequenced with immunoSEQ multiplex PCR; TCRdb's copy has only in-frame clones and lacks some. The data contain under 95,000 clones, over 80% of them singletons. The CDR3 is 20 amino acids. The germline V and J ends were trimmed by 1 base and 0 bases, with 20 bases remaining between them. From germline, CDR1 is SGHKS and CDR2 YYEKEE (reference sequence). This clonotype was sampled from a human donor in a cohort sampled during active COVID-19. The rearrangement joins TRBV5-5 to TRBJ2-6; no clear D. Specimen: peripheral blood. The chain's CDR3 is CASSLIASSTDRSGANVLTF. The DNA for the CDR3 is TGTGCCAGCAGCTTGATTGCTTCGAGCACAGACCGCTCTGGGGCCAACGTCCTGACTTTC.